This TCR beta chain was identified in a study of shared clonotypes between healthy human individuals. In the study overall: The study drew on a couple of women and three men aged 18 to 49 as donors. Each donor's CD4 naive and CD4 memory cells filled three plates apiece, CD8 naive two, and CD8 memory one.

Germline V CDR1 and CDR2: KGHSH, LQKENI. The length of the CDR3 is 17 residues. The V and J ends lost 3 bases and 1 base, in that order; junction bases with no gene match: 7. Source study methods: ImmunoSEQ output held junction-only sequences without quality scores, so filtering differed. TCRdb's table, derived via immunoSEQ multiplex PCR, lists solely in-frame clones and lacks some. V and J calls and clone size follow that table, whereas D and trimming were derived from the DNA. The sample yields about 1.1 million clones, 70% to 80% seen once. With respect to this clone: The antigen is unknown.

Study findings and constraints: The sharing of about 5% of naive CD4 clonotypes was seen across a handful of donors.

The clonotype was recovered from a man aged 18 to 30 in good health. Some clones in this sample may be carry-over from other donors' samples. The rearrangement joins TRBV18 to TRBJ1-5; 9 bases are a match to TRBD1. The specimen sequenced was memory CD4+ T cells from PBMCs. The sample's subset: CD45RA-negative fraction. In DNA, the CDR3 is TGTGCCAGCTCACCCAGGGGACAGGGTTTAAGCAATCAGCCCCAGCATTTT. Protein: CASSPRGQGLSNQPQHF.